This TCR beta chain was recovered during a study of OX40 agonist ivuxolimab in advanced cancers. Data came from immunoSEQ multiplex PCR; TCRdb stores just in-frame clones and leaves some out. Of nearly 70,000 clones listed, approximately 80% are singletons. Trimming removed 7 bases at V and 7 bases at J, with 17 bases between. Germline CDR1 SGHNT, CDR2 YYREEE (reference sequence). The CDR3 consists of 14 residues. This sequence originates from an adult with an advanced solid tumor such as melanoma, head and neck, liver or kidney cancer. The material was CD4+ or CD8+ T cells sorted from blood, obtained in a trial of the OX40 agonist ivuxolimab. The chain uses TRBV5-4 and TRBJ1-4; TRBD1 might be the D (5 bases). The CDR3 region has the DNA TGTGCCAGCTCCCCGAGGCAGGGCGGTGAAAAACTGTTTTTT. Translated, it gives CASSPRQGGEKLFF.